One and the same sample provided the 29 T cell receptor beta chains below, sequenced in a study of cytomegalovirus exposure and HLA in healthy donors. Both 60 Vbeta primers and 13 Jbeta primers went into the PCR. The table came from immunoSEQ multiplex PCR; TCRdb's copy has only in-frame clones and leaves some out. This sample has under 200,000 clones, with about 75% found just once. Sequenced: PBMCs. These receptors were taken from a male donor in good health and CMV-seropositive.

V is TRBV7-2 and J is TRBJ2-7; 7 positions agree with TRBD1. J was trimmed by 3 bases and V by 5 bases; bases with no gene match: 10. Germline V gene data show CDR1 as SGHTA and CDR2 as FQGNSA. This CDR3 is 15 amino acids long. The CDR3 here is CASSPRQGVLYEQYF. The CDR3 DNA is TGTGCCAGCAGCCCTCGACAGGGTGTCCTCTACGAGCAGTACTTC.

The V and J genes are TRBV11-1 and TRBJ2-2; D may be TRBD2 (6 bases). CDR3 length: 16 amino acids. V dropped 2 bases and J dropped 1 base, with 11 bases sitting between them. CDR1 is SGHAT and CDR2 is FQDESV in the germline V gene (reference sequence). The CDR3 sequence is CASSLRSGQNTGELFF. The CDR3, as DNA: TGTGCCAGCAGCTTAAGAAGCGGGCAGAACACCGGGGAGCTGTTTTTT.

The V call is TRBV6-5, the J call TRBJ2-7; D remains ambiguous. The CDR3 has 15 amino acids. Germline CDR1 is MNHEY and CDR2 is SVGAGI. Trimming took 5 bases from V and 3 from J, leaving 17 bases between them. CDR3 nucleotides: TGTGCCAGCAGTCCATCAGGCCTTATGCTCTACGAGCAGTACTTC. Translated, it gives CASSPSGLMLYEQYF.

The gene calls are TRBV19 and TRBJ2-2; 7 positions match TRBD1. The CDR3 is 15 amino acids. Germline assignment: CDR1 LNHDA and CDR2 SQIVND (reference sequence). Trimming cost V 2 bases and J 1 base; bases outside gene matches: 1. The CDR3 DNA sequence: TGTGCCAGTAGTATAAGGACAGGGAACACCGGGGAGCTGTTTTTT. Its translation: CASSIRTGNTGELFF.

The chain uses TRBV19 and TRBJ1-2; 10 bases align to TRBD1. The CDR3 loop spans 14 amino acids. V dropped 1 base and J dropped 8; count of bases not matched to a gene: 4. Germline V gene sequence: CDR1 LNHDA, CDR2 SQIVND (reference sequence). CDR3: CASSIVETGGGYTF. Here the CDR3 DNA reads TGTGCCAGTAGTATAGTAGAGACAGGGGGCGGCTACACCTTC.

The V and J genes are TRBV5-1 and TRBJ2-7, with a possible D match to TRBD1 (5 bases). The CDR3 is 14 residues long. Trimming removed 0 bases from V and 5 bases from J, with 12 bases in between. Germline CDR1 reads SGHRS; CDR2 reads YFSETQ. As DNA, the CDR3 is TGCGCCAGCAGCTTGGATCTCTTAGGGGACGAGCAGTACTTC. It yields the protein CASSLDLLGDEQYF.

The J gene is TRBJ2-3, the V gene TRBV5-6; 14 positions match TRBD2. Germline V CDR1 and CDR2: SGHDT, YYEEEE. The CDR3 totals 15 residues. With V trimmed by 4 bases and J by 5 bases, 3 bases remained unmatched. The CDR3 here is CASSRGTSGGDTQYF. The CDR3 region has the DNA TGTGCCAGCAGCAGGGGGACTAGCGGGGGAGATACGCAGTATTTT.

The chain links TRBV4-1 to TRBJ1-5, with a possible D match to TRBD1 (6 bases). Germline V gene sequence: CDR1 MGHRA, CDR2 YSYEKL. The ends were cut back, 5 bases at V and 3 bases at J, with 14 bases in the middle. The CDR3 runs to 15 residues. DNA of the CDR3: TGCGCCAGCAGCTTAGCCCGGGACAACAATCAGCCCCAGCATTTT. Its translation is CASSLARDNNQPQHF.

This clone has only one observation. The chain has TRBV4-1 and TRBJ2-5; D unclear. Gene TRBJ2-7 matches the end of the DNA better, so the J call may be wrong. From germline, CDR1 is MGHRA and CDR2 YSYEKL. The CDR3 consists of 14 residues. CDR3 amino acids: CASRPAESSYEQYF. CDR3 nucleotide sequence: TGCGCCAGCAGACCGGCGGAGAGCTCCTACGAGCAGTACTTC.

This clone occurred a few times. The chain employs TRBV19 and TRBJ1-2; unclear D gene. Germline CDR1 reads LNHDA; CDR2 reads SQIVND (reference sequence). This CDR3 has 15 amino acids. V gave up 1 base and J gave up 5 bases, with 14 bases separating them. The CDR3 loop is CASSIGAPAPYGYTF. CDR3 nucleotide sequence: TGTGCCAGTAGTATAGGGGCGCCGGCGCCTTATGGCTACACCTTC.

The rearrangement links TRBV2 to TRBJ2-7, with D tentatively TRBD2 (6 bases). Germline CDR1 SNHLY, CDR2 FYNNEI. V shed 3 bases and J shed 2 bases, with 11 bases lying between them. This CDR3 region has 14 residues. The CDR3 region has the DNA TGTGCCAGCAGTGAGATGGCGGGGACCTACGAGCAGTACTTC. As protein: CASSEMAGTYEQYF.

This clone was detected a few times. The chain joins TRBV2 to TRBJ1-1; 8 positions agree with TRBD1. The ends lost 2 bases at V and 2 bases at J; junction bases unmatched: 4. The CDR3 contains 15 residues. The germline gives CDR1 SNHLY, CDR2 FYNNEI. CDR3 in DNA: TGTGCCAGCAGTGAAAAGACAGGGGCTAACACTGAAGCTTTCTTT. It is translated as CASSEKTGANTEAFF.

J is TRBJ2-7 and V is TRBV18, with D tentatively TRBD1 (5 bases). V was cut by 3 bases and J by 2 bases, with 8 bases left in between. The CDR3 extends over 13 amino acids. Germline V lookup: CDR1 KGHSH, CDR2 LQKENI. The CDR3 DNA follows: TGTGCCAGCTCACCCCTGACAGCCTACGAGCAGTACTTC. Amino acids: CASSPLTAYEQYF.

V gene TRBV29-1 combines with J gene TRBJ2-5; the match to TRBD1 covers 8 bases. With the DNA end fitting TRBJ2-7 better, the J assignment may be wrong. The germline CDR1 and CDR2 sequences are SQVTM and ANQGSEA. CDR3 length: 16 residues. CDR3 loop: CSVESGGQGHSYEQYF. CDR3 in DNA: TGCAGCGTTGAATCGGGCGGACAGGGCCATTCCTACGAGCAGTACTTC.

This sequence joins TRBV15 and TRBJ2-1, with unresolved D. Trimming removed 0 bases at V and 10 bases at J, with 7 bases between. CDR1 and CDR2 from the germline V gene are LNHNV and YYDKDF (reference sequence). The CDR3 contains 12 residues. The DNA of the CDR3 is TGTGCCACCAGCAGAGATATGGAGGAGCAGTTCTTC. It yields the protein CATSRDMEEQFF.

This chain joins TRBV5-1 and TRBJ2-1; the D is unclear. There are 11 residues in the CDR3. Deletions cut 4 bases from V and 10 bases from J, with 9 bases between. Germline V CDR1 and CDR2: SGHRS, YFSETQ. Here the CDR3 reads CASSLRWEQFF. DNA of the CDR3: TGCGCCAGCAGCCTCAGGTGGGAGCAGTTCTTC.

The V and J genes are TRBV30 and TRBJ1-1; no clear D. Trimming took off 0 bases at V and 0 bases at J, with 5 bases between the two ends. This CDR3 has 13 amino acids. CDR1 and CDR2 (germline): GTSNPN, SVGIG (reference sequence). Here the CDR3 reads CAWSVRVNTEAFF. The CDR3 region has the DNA TGTGCCTGGAGTGTGCGGGTGAACACTGAAGCTTTCTTT.

The chain combines TRBV19 with TRBJ2-7; D may be TRBD2 (6 bases). Germline V gives CDR1 LNHDA, CDR2 SQIVND (reference sequence). This CDR3 is built from 14 residues. The ends were cut back, 5 bases at V and 3 bases at J, with 14 bases in the middle. The CDR3 coding sequence is TGTGCCAGTAGTCCGTACGGGGGTCTCTACGAGCAGTACTTC. This sequence encodes CASSPYGGLYEQYF.

The chain couples TRBV2 to TRBJ1-2, with TRBD1 identical over 10 bases. The junction had 6 bases not matched to a gene; V was cut back by 7 bases and J by 7 bases. The germline CDR1 and CDR2 sequences are SNHLY and FYNNEI. The CDR3 is 13 amino acids. The CDR3, as DNA: TGTGCCAGCACCAGGGACAGGGGCGGTGGCTACACCTTC. Translated: CASTRDRGGGYTF.

V gene TRBV27 combines with J gene TRBJ1-6; D ambiguous. The germline gives CDR1 MNHEY, CDR2 SMNVEV (reference sequence). Trimming cost V 2 bases and J 6 bases, with 11 bases left between them. The CDR3 totals 15 residues. The CDR3 loop reads CASSLVWRANSPLHF. CDR3 nucleotides: TGTGCCAGCAGTTTAGTGTGGAGGGCTAATTCACCCCTCCACTTT.

The gene calls are TRBV9 and TRBJ2-3, with 11 positions matching TRBD2. The CDR3 is 15 residues long. After removal of 0 bases from V and 6 bases from J, the junction contained 3 bases not matched to a gene. The germline CDR1 and CDR2 sequences are SGDLS and YYNGEE. In DNA form, the CDR3 reads TGTGCCAGCAGCGTAGAGCCTAGCGGGAGGGATACGCAGTATTTT. It specifies CASSVEPSGRDTQYF.

This clone is a singleton in its sample. The V gene is TRBV7-3, the J gene TRBJ2-3; D ambiguous. Trimming took off 2 bases at V and 2 bases at J, with 14 bases between the two ends. Germline CDR1 is SGHTA and CDR2 is FQGTGA. There are 16 residues in the CDR3. The CDR3 nucleotides are TGTGCCAGCAGCTTATCATCTAGGATCCACACAGATACGCAGTATTTT. Translated, it gives CASSLSSRIHTDTQYF.

CDR3 in DNA: TGTGCCAGCTCATCGGGACAGGGCCCTTATAGCAATCAGCCCCAGCATTTT. Translated, it gives CASSSGQGPYSNQPQHF. J is TRBJ1-5 and V is TRBV18; 9 bases are shared with TRBD1. CDR3 length: 17 residues. Germline V gene data show CDR1 as KGHSH and CDR2 as LQKENI. The J segment lost 0 bases and the V segment lost 5 bases, leaving 8 bases of the junction unmatched.

This rearrangement joins TRBV4-3 to TRBJ2-5; 11 bases are a match to TRBD2. Trimming at V came to 0 bases and at J to 4 bases, leaving 10 bases not matched to a gene. Germline loops: CDR1 LGHNA, CDR2 YSLEER. CDR3 length: 18 residues. The CDR3 region is CASSQEGRLAGGLETQYF. The DNA for the CDR3 is TGCGCCAGCAGCCAAGAGGGGAGATTAGCGGGGGGGTTAGAGACCCAGTACTTC.

The chain combines TRBV27 with TRBJ2-7; 12 nucleotides line up with TRBD1. CDR1 is MNHEY, CDR2 SMNVEV, per germline (reference sequence). V shed 6 bases and J 4 bases; nucleotides not matched to a gene: 10. CDR3 size: 16 residues. This CDR3 reads CASSQAGTGGIYEQYF. In nucleotides, the CDR3 is TGTGCCAGCAGCCAAGCCGGGACAGGGGGCATATACGAGCAGTACTTC.

Only a few counts were recorded for this clone. The rearrangement links TRBV5-4 to TRBJ2-7; the D gene is possibly TRBD1 (6 bases). This CDR3 is 15 amino acids long. V was shortened by 4 bases and J by 0 bases, with 14 bases between the two germline ends. Germline V gene sequence: CDR1 SGHNT, CDR2 YYREEE (reference sequence). For the CDR3, the DNA is TGTGCCAGCAGCCCGGTCAGGGGACACTCCTACGAGCAGTACTTC. Translated: CASSPVRGHSYEQYF.

The chain couples TRBV2 to TRBJ1-4; 9 bases map to TRBD1. CDR1 and CDR2 (germline): SNHLY, FYNNEI. The V and J ends lost 10 bases and 8 bases, in that order; junction bases with no gene match: 11. The CDR3 is made up of 14 amino acids. CDR3 sequence (DNA): TGTGCCACCAGATACACAGGGGGCAGAGAAAAACTGTTTTTT. Amino acid sequence: CATRYTGGREKLFF.

The V and J genes are TRBV2 and TRBJ2-5; D is unresolved. The ends were cut back, 6 bases at V and 1 base at J, with 9 bases in the middle. The CDR3 is made up of 13 amino acids. CDR1 is SNHLY, CDR2 FYNNEI, per germline. As DNA, the CDR3 is TGTGCCAGCAGCCTAGTTGCCCAAGAGACCCAGTACTTC. This sequence encodes CASSLVAQETQYF.

The rearrangement joins TRBV7-2 to TRBJ1-5; no clear D gene. V lost 1 base, J lost 2 bases, and 9 bases lay in between. Germline V gene data show CDR1 as SGHTA and CDR2 as FQGNSA. This CDR3 is built from 15 residues. Written as DNA, the CDR3 is TGTGCCAGCAGCTTAGACCCGGGAGGCAATCAGCCCCAGCATTTT. This translates into CASSLDPGGNQPQHF. Drawing the rest from reference TRBV7-2 and TRBJ1-5, the complete variable domain is GAGVSQSPSNKVTEKGKDVELRCDPISGHTALYWYRQSLGQGLEFLIYFQGNSAPDKSGLPSDRFSAERTGGSVSTLTIQRTQQEDSAVYLCASSLDPGGNQPQHFGDGTRLSIL.